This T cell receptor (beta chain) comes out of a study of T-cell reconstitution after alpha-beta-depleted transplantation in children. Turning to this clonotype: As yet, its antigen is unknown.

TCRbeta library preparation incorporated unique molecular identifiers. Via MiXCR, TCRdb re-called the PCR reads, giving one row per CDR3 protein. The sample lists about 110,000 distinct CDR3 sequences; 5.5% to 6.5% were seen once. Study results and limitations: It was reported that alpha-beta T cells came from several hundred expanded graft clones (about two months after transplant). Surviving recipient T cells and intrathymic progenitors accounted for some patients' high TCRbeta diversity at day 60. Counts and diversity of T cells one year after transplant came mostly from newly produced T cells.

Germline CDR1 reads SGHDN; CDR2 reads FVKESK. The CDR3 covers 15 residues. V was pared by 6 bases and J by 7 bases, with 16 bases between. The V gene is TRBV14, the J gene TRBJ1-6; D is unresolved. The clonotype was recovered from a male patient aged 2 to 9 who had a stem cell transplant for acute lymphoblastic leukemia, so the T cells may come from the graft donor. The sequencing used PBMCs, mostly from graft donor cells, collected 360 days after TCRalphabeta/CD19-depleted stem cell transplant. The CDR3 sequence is CASSPNGVPNSPLHF. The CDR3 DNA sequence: TGTGCCAGCAGTCCCAACGGGGTTCCAAATTCACCCCTCCACTTT.